This TCR beta chain came from a study of blood T cells in healthy people across ages. Study-wide results and limits: The percentage of naive T cells correlated strongly with TCR beta diversity.

Combining a sample-barcoded 5' primer with a J-beta primer mix, a second PCR ran for about 6 to 12 cycles. Each cDNA molecule was tagged by a template-switch adaptor with 12 random nucleotides. From the 5' RACE reads, TCRdb called clonotypes with MiXCR, one entry per CDR3 protein. This table has roughly 1,000,000 distinct CDR3 sequences, around 25% appearing once. Trimming stripped 1 base from V and 3 bases from J, with 12 bases between. Germline values: CDR1 LGHNA, CDR2 YSLEER. The CDR3 is 15 residues long. Concerning this clonotype itself: Its target is not known.

These data were also reused for a study on T cells of mothers and their children. Per that paper: Researchers found no T cell clones that were persistent and microchimeric.

The clonotype originates from a girl aged 2-10 years in good health. Material for sequencing was blood. The chain combines TRBV4-3 with TRBJ1-1, with D possibly matching TRBD1 (5 bases). The CDR3 reads CASSQGGGGDTEAFF. CDR3 nucleotides: TGCGCCAGCAGCCAAGGGGGCGGGGGAGACACTGAAGCTTTCTTT.